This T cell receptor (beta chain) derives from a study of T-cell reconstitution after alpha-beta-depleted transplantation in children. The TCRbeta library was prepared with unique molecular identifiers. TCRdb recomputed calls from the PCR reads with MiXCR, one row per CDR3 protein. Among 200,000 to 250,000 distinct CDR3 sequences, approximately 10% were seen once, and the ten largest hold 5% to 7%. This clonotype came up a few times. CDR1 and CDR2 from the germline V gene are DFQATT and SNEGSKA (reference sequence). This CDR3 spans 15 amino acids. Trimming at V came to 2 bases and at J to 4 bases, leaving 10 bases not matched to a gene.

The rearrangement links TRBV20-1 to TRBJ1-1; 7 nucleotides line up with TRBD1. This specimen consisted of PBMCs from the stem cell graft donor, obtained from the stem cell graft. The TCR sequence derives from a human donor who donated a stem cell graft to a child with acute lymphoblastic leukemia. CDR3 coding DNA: TGCAGTGCTAGACGGAGAGACAGGGCGAGCACTGAAGCTTTCTTT. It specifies CSARRRDRASTEAFF.